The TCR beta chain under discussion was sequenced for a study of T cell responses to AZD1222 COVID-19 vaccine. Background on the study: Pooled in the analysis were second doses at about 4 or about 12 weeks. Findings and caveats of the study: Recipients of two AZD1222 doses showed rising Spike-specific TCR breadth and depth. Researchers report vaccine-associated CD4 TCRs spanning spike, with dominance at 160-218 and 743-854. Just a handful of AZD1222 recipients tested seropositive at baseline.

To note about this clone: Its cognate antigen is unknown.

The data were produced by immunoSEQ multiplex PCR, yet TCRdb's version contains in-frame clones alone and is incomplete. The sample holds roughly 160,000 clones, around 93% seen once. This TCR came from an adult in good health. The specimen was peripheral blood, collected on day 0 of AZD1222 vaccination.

DNA of the CDR3: TGTGCCAGCAGCTACGCCGGACAGTCCGGCTACACCTTC. Amino acids: CASSYAGQSGYTF. V usage is TRBV7-9 and J usage is TRBJ1-2, with D possibly TRBD1 on 6 matching bases. The CDR3 is 13 amino acids. Germline CDR1 reads SEHNR; CDR2 reads FQNEAQ (reference sequence). Trimming left V 4 bases short and J 8 bases short, with 14 bases between.